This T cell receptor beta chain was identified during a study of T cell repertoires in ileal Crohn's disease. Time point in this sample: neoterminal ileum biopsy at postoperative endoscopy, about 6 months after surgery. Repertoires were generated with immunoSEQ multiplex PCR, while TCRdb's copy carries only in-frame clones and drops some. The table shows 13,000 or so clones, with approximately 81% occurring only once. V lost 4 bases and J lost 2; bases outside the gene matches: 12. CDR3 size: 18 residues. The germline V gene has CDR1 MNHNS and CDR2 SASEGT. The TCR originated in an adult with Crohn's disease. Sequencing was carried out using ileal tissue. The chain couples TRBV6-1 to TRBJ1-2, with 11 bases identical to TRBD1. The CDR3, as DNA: TGTGCCAGCAGTGTACGTATCCGGACAGGGGGCTTGAACTATGGCTACACCTTC. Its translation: CASSVRIRTGGLNYGYTF.